The 6 T cell receptor beta chains listed next were all sequenced from one sample in a study of OX40 agonist ivuxolimab in advanced cancers. Method: immunoSEQ multiplex PCR; TCRdb's copy keeps in-frame clones and lacks some. The data hold roughly 41,000 clones, with approximately 80% observed a single time. Sequenced material: CD4+ or CD8+ T cells sorted from blood, taken in a trial of the OX40 agonist ivuxolimab. These receptors were taken from an adult with an advanced solid tumor such as melanoma, head and neck, liver or kidney cancer.

In its sample, this clone was seen once. The genes are TRBV2 and TRBJ2-5; perhaps TRBD2 as D (5 bases). Germline V gene sequence: CDR1 SNHLY, CDR2 FYNNEI. CDR3 length equals 14 residues. V lost 6 bases to trimming and J lost 0 bases, with 11 bases between them. The CDR3 DNA reads TGTGCCAGCAGACCCCGGACTGACCAAGAGACCCAGTACTTC. Translation: CASRPRTDQETQYF.

The chain links TRBV2 to TRBJ1-2, with 9 bases fitting TRBD1. This CDR3 contains 14 residues. Trimming removed 4 bases from V and 4 bases from J; junction bases left unmatched: 4. Germline V gene sequence: CDR1 SNHLY, CDR2 FYNNEI. The DNA of the CDR3 is TGTGCCAGCAGTGGACAGGGGGTTGGCTATGGCTACACCTTC. It codes for CASSGQGVGYGYTF. Based on the CDR3 plus reference TRBV2 and TRBJ1-2, the full variable domain is EPEVTQTPSHQVTQMGQEVILRCVPISNHLYFYWYRQILGQKVEFLVSFYNNEISEKSEIFDDQFSVERPDGSNFTLKIRSTKLEDSAMYFCASSGQGVGYGYTFGSGTRLTVV.

The chain combines TRBV7-2 with TRBJ2-3; 9 bases align to TRBD1. This CDR3 spans 15 amino acids. Looked up from germline, CDR1 is SGHTA and CDR2 is FQGNSA. The J segment lost 5 bases and the V segment lost 5 bases, leaving 8 bases of the junction unmatched. The CDR3 spells CASSLQGAWRDTQYF. The CDR3 DNA is TGTGCCAGCAGCCTACAGGGGGCTTGGAGAGATACGCAGTATTTT.

This clone was observed a handful of times. The chain carries TRBV18 and TRBJ1-5, with D uncertain. Germline loops: CDR1 KGHSH, CDR2 LQKENI. This CDR3 is 14 amino acids long. V lost 4 bases and J lost 2, with 9 bases in between. The CDR3 region is CASSRREGNQPQHF. The CDR3, as DNA: TGTGCCAGCTCACGGAGGGAAGGCAATCAGCCCCAGCATTTT.

The genes are TRBV9 and TRBJ1-6, with TRBD1 matching over 9 bases. The V and J ends lost 0 bases and 6 bases, in that order; junction bases with no gene match: 10. The germline CDR1 and CDR2 sequences are SGDLS and YYNGEE. This CDR3 comprises 18 residues. The CDR3 region has the DNA TGTGCCAGCAGCGTAGACCCGGGACAGGGAGGAGGTAATTCACCCCTCCACTTT. This gives the protein CASSVDPGQGGGNSPLHF.

The J gene is TRBJ2-7, the V gene TRBV7-9; D may correspond to TRBD1 or TRBD2 (5 bases each). The CDR3 is made up of 12 amino acids. Germline CDR1 is SEHNR and CDR2 is FQNEAQ (reference sequence). The ends were cut back, 3 bases at V and 4 bases at J, with 7 bases in the middle. CDR3: CASSLGRYEQYF. The CDR3 DNA reads TGTGCCAGCAGCTTGGGACGGTACGAGCAGTACTTC.